This T cell receptor beta chain comes out of a study of cytomegalovirus exposure and HLA in healthy donors. Study-level points and caveats: Analyses of presence/absence relied on an assumption of roughly uniform sequencing depth across donors.

Primers included in the PCR were 60 Vbeta and 13 Jbeta primers. Using immunoSEQ multiplex PCR, the repertoire was profiled, and TCRdb retains in-frame clones only, with some absent. Altogether 140,000 or so clones are present, about four fifths being singletons, with the ten largest covering 4.5% to 5.5%. Concerning this clone itself: What it recognizes is unknown.

Germline CDR1 MGHRA, CDR2 YSYEKL. With 3 bases clipped from V and 8 bases from J, the junction kept 7 bases outside the gene matches. The CDR3 covers 15 residues. What was sequenced was PBMCs. The chain is built from TRBV4-1 and TRBJ1-4; 9 bases are a match to TRBD1. This receptor was taken from a man in his forties or fifties in good health and CMV-seronegative. The CDR3 loop is CASSQRTGEGEKLFF. The CDR3 region has the DNA TGCGCCAGCAGCCAGAGGACAGGGGAAGGGGAAAAACTGTTTTTT.